The rows below give T cell receptor beta chains drawn from one sample of a study of T cells in Graves' hyperthyroidism and ophthalmopathy. TCRdb redid the calling of the multiplex PCR reads with MiXCR, one entry per CDR3 protein. The table shows 600,000 to 650,000 distinct CDR3 sequences, with under 25% occurring only once. Material for sequencing was blood. Source of these receptors: a man younger than 45 with Graves' ophthalmopathy. CDR3s include the opening cysteine and the closing phenylalanine or tryptophan. Each record gives: D gene, V gene, J gene, clone size, CDR3 DNA, CDR3 protein. D genes are given only for firm matches. Rows give clone size only sometimes, using once, few, many, or a class for an expanded clone.

TRBD1	TRBV4-2	TRBJ1-2	few	TGTGCCAGCAGCCAAGATCAGGGGGCGCGGGGCTACACCTTC	CASSQDQGARGYTF
TRBD1	TRBV20-1	TRBJ2-1	many	TGCAGTGCTAGACCCGGGACAGGTTACAATGAGCAGTTCTTC	CSARPGTGYNEQFF
-	TRBV2	TRBJ1-1	many	TGTGCCAGCGCCTACACAGATATGAACACTGAAGCTTTCTTT	CASAYTDMNTEAFF
-	TRBV5-1	TRBJ2-5	few	TGCGCCAGCAGCTTGGGTGTCAGGGGAGAGACCCAGTACTTC	CASSLGVRGETQYF
TRBD2	TRBV20-1	TRBJ2-1	few	TGCAGTGCTAGCCCAGCGGGAGGGATGTTCAATGAGCAGTTCTTC	CSASPAGGMFNEQFF
TRBD1	TRBV11-2	TRBJ2-7	many	TGTGCCAGCAGCTTAGCTCCGGGACAGGGGATTTCCGAGCAGTACTTC	CASSLAPGQGISEQYF
-	TRBV27	TRBJ2-7	-	TGTGCCAGCGCGCCGGCGGGATTATCCTACGAGCAGTACTTC	CASAPAGLSYEQYF
-	TRBV28	TRBJ1-4	many	TGTGCCAGCAGTGGAACAGTCCCCCGAGGTGAAAAACTGTTTTTT	CASSGTVPRGEKLFF
TRBD2	TRBV5-1	TRBJ2-7	few	TGTGCCAGCAGCCAAGGCCTGGGAGCGGGAGGGAATTACGAGCAGTACTTC	CASSQGLGAGGNYEQYF
-	TRBV6-5	TRBJ1-3	-	TGTGCCAGCAGTTACTCGTCTTCCGACTCTGGAAACACCATATATTTT	CASSYSSSDSGNTIYF
-	TRBV20-1	TRBJ2-3	-	TGCAGTGCCCCACGGGCTGGGACCCTCACAGATACGCAGTATTTT	CSAPRAGTLTDTQYF
-	TRBV20-1	TRBJ2-1	once	TGCAGTGCTAGAGATCCCACCCCCGGGGATGAGCAGTTCTTC	CSARDPTPGDEQFF
-	TRBV28	TRBJ2-7	once	TGTGCCAGCAGTCCACGGGGAAACTACTACGAGCAGTACTTC	CASSPRGNYYEQYF
TRBD1	TRBV19	TRBJ2-2	-	TGTGCCAGTAGCGCGCCGGGACAGGGTTCCCTCACCGGGGAGCTGTTTTTT	CASSAPGQGSLTGELFF
-	TRBV18	TRBJ2-2	-	TGTGCCAGCTCACCACCGGTTTTCCCGAGCCCACCGGCCGCCGGGGAGCTGTTTTTT	CASSPPVFPSPPAAGELFF
-	TRBV28	TRBJ2-7	-	TGTGCCAGCAGTTCAACTGGGAGTGTGCTCGAGCAGTACTTC	CASSSTGSVLEQYF
-	TRBV28	TRBJ2-1	-	TGTGCCAGCAGTTTAGTCCCTTCCCTTGACTACAATGAGCAGTTCTTC	CASSLVPSLDYNEQFF
TRBD2	TRBV11-2	TRBJ2-7	-	TGTGCCAGCAGCTCCCCGCGGGGGGGTGGTGAGCAGTACTTC	CASSSPRGGGEQYF
-	TRBV19	TRBJ2-3	-	TGTGCCAGTACCGACCCATCTAGGGGGTACACAGATACGCAGTATTTT	CASTDPSRGYTDTQYF
-	TRBV20-1	TRBJ2-3	few	TGCAGTGCCAGACAGACTAACACAGATACGCAGTATTTT	CSARQTNTDTQYF
-	TRBV28	TRBJ1-5	many	TGTGCCAGCAGTTTATCCACCCAGCCCCAGCATTTT	CASSLSTQPQHF
-	TRBV9	TRBJ2-7	few	TGTGCCAGCAGCCCTGAAGGACACAGGTCGCCCTACGAGCAGTACTTC	CASSPEGHRSPYEQYF
-	TRBV30	TRBJ2-3	-	TGTGCCTGGGGTGACGGGAGAGATACGCAGTATTTT	CAWGDGRDTQYF
-	TRBV27	TRBJ2-1	few	TGTGCCAGCACCCCCGTGAGGTTCCAGGAATGTAATGAGCAGTTCTTC	CASTPVRFQECNEQFF
-	TRBV7-8	TRBJ2-7	once	TGCGCCAGCAGCCAAGAGGGGAAGATGGCCTACGAGCAGTACTTC	CASSQEGKMAYEQYF
-	TRBV18	TRBJ1-1	-	TGTGCCAGCTCACTGATCCAGGGGAACACTGAAGCTTTCTTT	CASSLIQGNTEAFF
TRBD2	TRBV4-1	TRBJ2-2	once	TGCGCCAGCAGCCAAGAGCTAGCGGTCGGGGAGCTGTTTTTT	CASSQELAVGELFF